The clone carrying this T cell receptor beta chain occurred once. Its antigen is still unknown. TCRdb keeps only in-frame clones here, not all; method: immunoSEQ multiplex PCR. In the table there are 300,000 to 450,000 clones, 70% to 90% of which are singletons. These data belong to a study of cytomegalovirus exposure and HLA in healthy donors. General study findings and limits: The study designated 150 or so TCR beta chains cytomegalovirus-associated.

The length of the CDR3 is 16 residues. V was shortened by 2 bases and J by 6 bases, with 18 bases between the two germline ends. From germline, CDR1 is MNHEY and CDR2 SMNVEV (reference sequence). The sequenced sample was PBMCs. V gene TRBV27 combines with J gene TRBJ2-3; weak D call: TRBD1 (5 bases). The TCR comes from a woman younger than 30 in good health and CMV-seronegative. Written as DNA, the CDR3 is TGTGCCAGCAGTTTACGAAGACAGCTTCTATGGGATACGCAGTATTTT. It codes for CASSLRRQLLWDTQYF.